This T cell receptor (beta chain) was identified in a study of technical replicates of blood from a handful of donors. V lost 2 bases to trimming and J lost 0 bases, with 13 bases between them. Germline CDR1 and CDR2: MGHRA and YSYEKL. The CDR3 consists of 16 residues. The assay was immunoSEQ multiplex PCR, and TCRdb's table has in-frame clones only and misses some. The data show 95,000 to 100,000 clones, almost 96% seen once. The origin of this receptor is a human donor in good health. The sequencing input was T cells isolated from PBMCs. V usage is TRBV4-1 and J usage is TRBJ1-1; no definite D call. The CDR3 loop is CASSQSGRDMNTEAFF. For the CDR3, the DNA is TGCGCCAGCAGCCAAAGCGGGAGGGATATGAACACTGAAGCTTTCTTT.